Below are 26 T cell receptor beta chains sequenced from a single sample in a study of regulatory T cells in long-lasting Graves disease. Specified time point: newly diagnosed GD, antithyroid drugs for less than 3 months. RNA extracted from PBMCs served as the sequencing template. In building TCR beta libraries, iRepertoire HTBI primers were used together with Arm-PCR of CDR3 regions. TCRdb reanalysed the multiplex PCR reads using MiXCR and keeps one entry per CDR3 protein. This table holds 420,000 or so distinct CDR3 sequences, about 17% found once. A further study also used this sample, focusing on T cells in Graves' hyperthyroidism and ophthalmopathy.

The specimen was peripheral blood mononuclear cells (PBMCs), collected at new diagnosis, from a patient treated with antithyroid drugs. The receptors originated from a woman aged 18 to 35 with Graves disease.

This clonotype was seen many times. This chain uses TRBV5-4 with TRBJ2-5; 8 bases are shared with TRBD2. J gave up 1 base and V 2 bases, and 4 bases lay outside the gene matches. The CDR3 consists of 15 residues. Germline V lookup: CDR1 SGHNT, CDR2 YYREEE (reference sequence). As DNA, the CDR3 is TGTGCCAGCAGCTTAAGGAGCGGGGGCCAAGAGACCCAGTACTTC. Residues: CASSLRSGGQETQYF.

In this sample, this clonotype turned up a few times. The rearrangement links TRBV7-2 to TRBJ2-1, with 12 bases that match TRBD2. V gave up 5 bases and J gave up 6 bases; unmatched junction bases: 8. The CDR3 covers 16 residues. The V gene's germline CDR1 is SGHTA and CDR2 FQGNSA. CDR3 loop: CASSETGLAGLNEQFF. The CDR3 DNA reads TGTGCCAGCAGCGAAACGGGACTAGCGGGCCTCAATGAGCAGTTCTTC.

In its sample, this clonotype was seen many times. The CDR3 region has the DNA TGTGCCAGCAGTCCGGACAGGGCAGGCGAGCAGTACTTC. Amino acids: CASSPDRAGEQYF. J is TRBJ2-7 and V is TRBV27; 8 bases map to TRBD1. The CDR3 extends over 13 amino acids. From germline, CDR1 is MNHEY and CDR2 SMNVEV (reference sequence). V shed 5 bases, J shed 6 bases, and the junction held 6 bases outside the gene matches.

In this sample, this clonotype turned up many times. The genes are TRBV6-1 and TRBJ1-6; weak D call: TRBD1 (6 bases). Germline CDR1 reads MNHNS; CDR2 reads SASEGT. V lost 2 bases to trimming and J lost 8 bases, with 7 bases between them. The CDR3 contains 13 residues. The CDR3 protein is CASSEKGDSPLHF. The CDR3 region has the DNA TGTGCCAGCAGTGAAAAGGGGGATTCACCCCTCCACTTT.

This clonotype was counted many times. One end of the junction fails to match germline, which may point to a read error. This chain uses TRBV7-2 with TRBJ2-1; D is unclear. The CDR3 is 16 residues long. CDR1 and CDR2 (germline): SGHTA, FQGNSA. The CDR3 reads CASSLDATTYYSEQFF. The CDR3 DNA reads TGTGCCAGCAGCTTAGATGCGACAACCTACTACAGTGAGCAGTTCTTC.

Note on this clonotype: One base away lies a much larger clone, so this may be a sequencing read error. The chain employs TRBV12-3 or TRBV12-4 and TRBJ1-5; D call uncertain. The V end was cut by 2 bases, the J end by 2 bases, with 19 bases between. This CDR3 has 18 residues. CDR3 loop: CASSLRSAWEPGNQPQHF. Written as DNA, the CDR3 is TGTGCCAGCAGTTTACGGTCGGCTTGGGAGCCTGGCAATCAGCCCCAGCATTTT.

In its sample, this clonotype was seen many times. The gene calls are TRBV29-1 and TRBJ2-7, with 7 bases lining up with TRBD2. After removal of 7 bases from V and 0 bases from J, the junction contained 3 bases not matched to a gene. The CDR3 has 12 residues. Germline V CDR1 and CDR2: SQVTM, ANQGSEA. Here the CDR3 DNA reads TGCAGCGCTTGGACTAGCTCCTACGAGCAGTACTTC. Amino acids: CSAWTSSYEQYF.

The chain is built from TRBV6-5 and TRBJ2-2, with TRBD1 matching 7 bases. The junction had 9 bases not matched to a gene; V was cut back by 4 bases and J by 4 bases. Germline V gene sequence: CDR1 MNHEY, CDR2 SVGAGI. The CDR3 covers 16 residues. Here the CDR3 DNA reads TGTGCCAGCAGTTCACAGCGACAGGGTCGCACCGGGGAGCTGTTTTTT. Protein sequence: CASSSQRQGRTGELFF.

As regards this clonotype: Just one base apart from a much larger clone, this may be a read error. The chain joins TRBV7-2 to TRBJ2-1; 10 bases align to TRBD2. V lost 3 bases and J lost 10; bases outside the gene matches: 9. This CDR3 region has 15 residues. CDR1 SGHTA and CDR2 FQGNSA come from the germline V gene. CDR3 residues: CASSLDQREGHEQFF. In DNA, the CDR3 is TGTGCCAGCAGCTTGGATCAGCGGGAGGGCCACGAGCAGTTCTTC.

This clonotype has just a few counts. The chain employs TRBV7-9 and TRBJ2-1, with D possibly TRBD2 on 5 matching bases. Trimming took 1 base from V and 6 from J, leaving 22 bases between them. The CDR3 runs 18 residues. Germline V lookup: CDR1 SEHNR, CDR2 FQNEAQ (reference sequence). The DNA of the CDR3 is TGTGCCAGCAGCTTAGGGGCTTCGGTCCTAGCCTCAGGCAATGAGCAGTTCTTC. Its protein product is CASSLGASVLASGNEQFF.

The chain employs TRBV25-1 and TRBJ2-1; 7 nucleotides agree with TRBD1. In germline, CDR1 is MGHDK, CDR2 SYGVNS. Germline trimming cut 4 bases from V and 0 bases from J; bases unmatched to any gene: 6. The CDR3 has 16 residues. CDR3 in amino acids: CASSASTGASYNEQFF. In nucleotides, the CDR3 is TGTGCCAGCAGTGCCTCCACAGGGGCCTCCTACAATGAGCAGTTCTTC.

This sequence joins TRBV20-1 and TRBJ1-4; D possibly corresponds to TRBD1 (5 bases). CDR1 DFQATT and CDR2 SNEGSKA come from the germline V gene (reference sequence). This CDR3 spans 13 amino acids. V lost 5 bases to trimming and J lost 7 bases, with 14 bases between them. CDR3 loop: CSAATGHGEKLFF. The CDR3 DNA sequence: TGCAGTGCTGCGACGGGGCACGGTGAAAAACTGTTTTTT.

J is TRBJ2-1 and V is TRBV5-1; 10 nucleotides agree with TRBD2. The CDR3 spans 16 residues. The V gene's germline CDR1 is SGHRS and CDR2 YFSETQ. Trimming cost V 0 bases and J 6 bases; bases outside gene matches: 6. The CDR3 sequence is CASSLAPGLASNEQFF. CDR3 DNA: TGCGCCAGCAGCTTGGCTCCGGGACTAGCGTCCAATGAGCAGTTCTTC.

About this clonotype itself: A far larger clone is just one base off, so this is likely a read error. This sequence joins TRBV11-1 and TRBJ2-5, with 10 bases that match TRBD2. Germline CDR1 and CDR2: SGHAT and FQDESV (reference sequence). The CDR3 loop spans 15 amino acids. The junction had 11 bases not matched to a gene; V was cut back by 6 bases and J by 7 bases. The CDR3 DNA reads as TGTGCCAGCAGTTTACAACTAGCGGGGAGGGGGACCCAGTACTTC. This translates into CASSLQLAGRGTQYF.

This sequence joins TRBV19 and TRBJ2-2; weak D call: TRBD1 (5 bases). Germline V CDR1 and CDR2: LNHDA, SQIVND (reference sequence). Trimming removed 1 base from V and 3 bases from J, with 6 bases in between. This CDR3 comprises 14 residues. The CDR3: CASSIGTYTGELFF. The CDR3 coding sequence is TGTGCCAGTAGTATAGGGACATACACCGGGGAGCTGTTTTTT.

The J gene is TRBJ2-5, the V gene TRBV27; weak D call: TRBD2 (6 bases). The CDR3 has 15 residues. Germline CDR1 is MNHEY and CDR2 is SMNVEV (reference sequence). Trimming removed 6 bases at V and 0 bases at J, with 14 bases between. DNA of the CDR3: TGTGCCAGCAGAGGGCGGGAAGTTTACCAAGAGACCCAGTACTTC. Translating gives CASRGREVYQETQYF.

This clonotype was recorded at least ten times. The V call is TRBV5-1, the J call TRBJ2-7, with 10 bases matching TRBD2. Germline V gene sequence: CDR1 SGHRS, CDR2 YFSETQ. The CDR3 consists of 15 residues. V gave up 4 bases and J gave up 6 bases; unmatched junction bases: 10. CDR3 loop: CASSLGLAVYGEQYF. The CDR3 DNA sequence: TGCGCCAGCAGCCTAGGACTAGCGGTTTACGGCGAGCAGTACTTC.

The chain couples TRBV27 to TRBJ2-1, with D unresolved. This CDR3 is 13 amino acids long. Trimming took 1 base from V and 10 from J, leaving 11 bases between them. Germline lookup yields CDR1 MNHEY and CDR2 SMNVEV (reference sequence). The CDR3 is CASSLLGTWEQFF. Here the CDR3 DNA reads TGTGCCAGCAGTTTATTAGGTACATGGGAGCAGTTCTTC.

This clonotype was picked up many times. The chain couples TRBV7-2 to TRBJ1-1; D not certain. The V end was cut by 7 bases, the J end by 7 bases, with 19 bases between. Per the germline V gene, CDR1 is SGHTA and CDR2 is FQGNSA. The CDR3 spans 14 residues. CDR3: CASTLVTGFDEAFF. CDR3 sequence (DNA): TGTGCCAGCACCTTGGTGACCGGGTTTGATGAAGCTTTCTTT.

This clonotype has at least ten counts. The chain recombines TRBV18 with TRBJ2-5; a weak D match, TRBD2 (5 bases). V lost 3 bases to trimming and J lost 5 bases, with 10 bases between them. CDR3 length: 13 residues. In germline, CDR1 is KGHSH, CDR2 LQKENI. As DNA, the CDR3 is TGTGCCAGCTCACCGGGAGTATGGGAGACCCAGTACTTC. Protein: CASSPGVWETQYF.

This chain connects TRBV25-1 to TRBJ2-3, with TRBD2 matching over 8 bases. V was clipped by 2 bases and J by 3 bases; unmatched bases: 4. Germline CDR1 and CDR2: MGHDK and SYGVNS. The CDR3 extends over 15 amino acids. CDR3 residues: CASSEHGRVTDTQYF. In DNA form, the CDR3 reads TGTGCCAGCAGTGAACACGGGAGGGTTACAGATACGCAGTATTTT. Variable domain in full (rest from reference TRBV25-1 and TRBJ2-3): EADIYQTPRYLVIGTGKKITLECSQTMGHDKMYWYQQDPGMELHLIHYSYGVNSTEKGDLSSESTVSRIRTEHFPLTLESARPSHTSQYLCASSEHGRVTDTQYFGPGTRLTVL.

This clonotype was seen at least ten times. V usage is TRBV7-8 and J usage is TRBJ1-1; D is ambiguous. V was clipped by 5 bases and J by 7 bases, with 14 bases between them. CDR1 and CDR2 from the germline V gene are SGHVS and FQNEAQ. The CDR3 covers 13 residues. The CDR3 sequence is CASSASLAREAFF. CDR3 nucleotides: TGTGCCAGCAGCGCCTCCCTCGCGCGTGAAGCTTTCTTT.

The rearrangement links TRBV7-9 to TRBJ2-1, with 9 nucleotides matching TRBD2. V was clipped by 5 bases and J by 8 bases; unmatched bases: 10. The CDR3 is made up of 15 amino acids. Germline CDR1 reads SEHNR; CDR2 reads FQNEAQ (reference sequence). The CDR3 sequence is CASSQLAGEVYEQFF. CDR3 DNA: TGTGCCAGCAGCCAGTTAGCGGGAGAAGTTTATGAGCAGTTCTTC.

This clonotype was found many times. The chain links TRBV6-2 or TRBV6-3 to TRBJ1-1; unclear D gene. The germline V gene has CDR1 MNHEY and CDR2 SVGEGT. This CDR3 has 13 amino acids. Trimming pared 3 bases from V and 5 bases from J, leaving 10 bases between. The CDR3 coding sequence is TGTGCCAGCAGTTATTTAGGGAGTACTGAAGCTTTCTTT. This gives the protein CASSYLGSTEAFF.

This clonotype has only a few counts. The rearrangement joins TRBV28 to TRBJ2-6; 8 nucleotides agree with TRBD1. Trimming at V came to 6 bases and at J to 2 bases, leaving 0 bases not matched to a gene. This CDR3 has 14 residues. The V gene's germline CDR1 is MDHEN and CDR2 SYDVKM. The CDR3 protein is CASRTGAGANVLTF. In nucleotides, the CDR3 is TGTGCCAGCAGGACAGGGGCTGGGGCCAACGTCCTGACTTTC.

Note on this clonotype: Given the absence of the conserved phenylalanine or tryptophan at the CDR3 end, a read error is likely. This rearrangement joins TRBV5-4 to TRBJ1-1, with unresolved D. Trimming left V 6 bases short and J 1 base short, with 13 bases between. The CDR3 totals 14 residues. The germline CDR1 and CDR2 sequences are SGHNT and YYREEE (reference sequence). CDR3 sequence: CASTTRAKNTEAFL. CDR3 bases: TGTGCCAGCACTACGAGGGCGAAGAACACTGAAGCTTTCTTG.